The 20 T cell receptor beta chains below were found in one sample sequenced in a study of T-cell memory formation after mild COVID-19. MiXCR was run by TCRdb on the 5' RACE reads, yielding one entry per CDR3 protein. The sample includes roughly 600,000 distinct CDR3 sequences, 18% of them seen just once. Specimen: PBMCs or a T cell subset sorted from them (not recorded which). The receptors were sampled from an adult woman who had mild COVID-19 (a few samples of this study predate the infection). Cell type and time point are not known.

This chain joins TRBV7-9 and TRBJ1-4; 7 positions match TRBD1. CDR1 is SEHNR and CDR2 is FQNEAQ in the germline V gene (reference sequence). Trimming cost V 5 bases and J 8 bases; bases outside gene matches: 11. The length of the CDR3 is 15 residues. In nucleotides, the CDR3 is TGTGCCAGCAGCAGAGGGACAGTCTGGCCAGAAAAACTGTTTTTT. Translated, it gives CASSRGTVWPEKLFF.

This clonotype was seen more than once but under ten times. This CDR3 reads CASTGLKNIQYF. The CDR3, as DNA: TGTGCCAGCACGGGACTAAAAAACATTCAGTACTTC. V usage is TRBV12-3 or TRBV12-4 and J usage is TRBJ2-4, with 7 bases aligning to TRBD2. The CDR3 loop spans 12 amino acids. J lost 4 bases, V lost 7 bases, and 1 base had no gene match.

This clonotype was seen a handful of times. The chain has TRBV7-9 and TRBJ2-1; D remains unclear. This CDR3 region has 18 residues. V was trimmed by 5 bases and J by 1 base, leaving 21 bases between them. The germline gives CDR1 SEHNR, CDR2 FQNEAQ (reference sequence). The CDR3 here is CASSQPGVGLHSYNEQFF. The CDR3 nucleotides are TGTGCCAGCAGCCAACCTGGCGTCGGGCTTCATTCCTACAATGAGCAGTTCTTC.

Many counts were recorded for this clonotype. The chain is built from TRBV24-1 and TRBJ2-5; tentative D call: TRBD2 (5 bases). Germline V lookup: CDR1 KGHDR, CDR2 SFDVKD. Between the trimmed V and J ends, which lost 3 bases and 2 bases, there was a span of 12 bases. This CDR3 spans 15 amino acids. The CDR3 region is CATSDRWERQETQYF. CDR3 bases: TGTGCCACCAGTGATCGATGGGAGAGACAAGAGACCCAGTACTTC.

In DNA form, the CDR3 reads TGTGCCATCAGCAACGGACAGGAGGGGGGCTACACCTTC. Amino acid sequence: CAISNGQEGGYTF. The chain combines TRBV10-3 with TRBJ1-2; 7 bases map to TRBD1. V was pared by 6 bases and J by 8 bases, with 9 bases of the junction left unmatched. This CDR3 spans 13 amino acids. Germline V gene sequence: CDR1 ENHRY, CDR2 SYGVKD.

J is TRBJ1-1 and V is TRBV27, with no clear D. Trimming took off 0 bases at V and 1 base at J, with 9 bases between the two ends. CDR1 and CDR2 from the germline V gene are MNHEY and SMNVEV (reference sequence). The CDR3 is 15 residues long. Written as DNA, the CDR3 is TGTGCCAGCAGTTTATCTGAGGGATGGAACACTGAAGCTTTCTTT. Protein sequence: CASSLSEGWNTEAFF.

The gene calls are TRBV7-9 and TRBJ2-1; D is uncertain. This CDR3 comprises 11 residues. V was trimmed by 5 bases and J by 9 bases, leaving 8 bases between them. CDR1 and CDR2 from the germline V gene are SEHNR and FQNEAQ (reference sequence). CDR3 DNA: TGTGCCAGCAGCCTGGTGCGTGAGCAGTTCTTC. Amino acids: CASSLVREQFF.

The J gene is TRBJ1-5, the V gene TRBV20-1; D is unresolved. Trimming cost V 1 base and J 5 bases, with 12 bases left between them. This CDR3 has 14 amino acids. Per germline, CDR1 DFQATT and CDR2 SNEGSKA (reference sequence). In DNA form, the CDR3 reads TGCAGTGCTAGAGGCCCCGTGGCGCATCAGCCCCAGCATTTT. Translated, it gives CSARGPVAHQPQHF.

This clonotype was recorded only once. J is TRBJ2-1 and V is TRBV9; TRBD2 is a possible D gene (5 bases). CDR3 size: 15 residues. CDR1 SGDLS and CDR2 YYNGEE come from the germline V gene. V was trimmed by 0 bases and J by 10 bases, leaving 17 bases between them. CDR3 residues: CASSVVLDRAGEQFF. CDR3 DNA sequence: TGTGCCAGCAGCGTAGTCCTGGATAGGGCGGGCGAGCAGTTCTTC.

The V and J genes are TRBV24-1 and TRBJ2-7, with D perhaps TRBD1 (5 bases). The length of the CDR3 is 15 residues. Germline assignment: CDR1 KGHDR and CDR2 SFDVKD. The V end lost 3 bases, the J end lost 3 bases, and 14 bases lay between the germline ends. CDR3 sequence: CATSDRGASLYEQYF. As DNA, the CDR3 is TGTGCCACCAGTGATCGTGGGGCGTCTCTCTACGAGCAGTACTTC.

This clonotype was seen a handful of times. The chain recombines TRBV25-1 with TRBJ1-6; D ambiguous. This CDR3 region has 15 residues. In germline, CDR1 is MGHDK, CDR2 SYGVNS. V gave up 5 bases and J gave up 0 bases, with 8 bases separating them. CDR3 bases: TGTGCCAGCAGTAGAGAGGGCTCCTATAATTCACCCCTCCACTTT. Its protein product is CASSREGSYNSPLHF.

This clonotype showed up many times. The V and J genes are TRBV9 and TRBJ2-2; D unresolved. Germline CDR1 is SGDLS and CDR2 is YYNGEE. The CDR3 covers 14 residues. V was trimmed by 2 bases and J by 5 bases, leaving 10 bases between them. The CDR3, as DNA: TGTGCCAGCAGCGTGAAGGACGGGACCGGGGAGCTGTTTTTT. This codes for CASSVKDGTGELFF.

The genes are TRBV5-1 and TRBJ2-1, with D possibly matching TRBD2 (7 bases). V dropped 4 bases and J dropped 7 bases, with 24 bases sitting between them. CDR3 length equals 17 residues. In germline, CDR1 is SGHRS, CDR2 YFSETQ. CDR3 in DNA: TGCGCCAGCAGCAGTACGGCCAGCGGGACAAGTGTGAATGAGCAGTTCTTC. Translation gives CASSSTASGTSVNEQFF.

This clonotype turned up a few times. This chain links TRBV10-3 with TRBJ2-7; D tentatively fits TRBD1 or TRBD2 (5 bases each). The CDR3 has 13 amino acids. The V and J ends lost 5 bases and 1 base respectively, with 9 bases between them. Looked up from germline, CDR1 is ENHRY and CDR2 is SYGVKD. The CDR3 coding sequence is TGTGCCATCAGTACGGGGCTTTCCTACGAGCAGTACTTC. Its translation is CAISTGLSYEQYF.

This clonotype was seen a handful of times. V and J are TRBV4-1 and TRBJ2-7; no definite D call. Germline loops: CDR1 MGHRA, CDR2 YSYEKL. This CDR3 is 15 amino acids long. Trimming cost V 2 bases and J 1 base, with 12 bases left between them. The CDR3 DNA follows: TGCGCCAGCAGCCAACGAGTTATTTGGTCCTACGAGCAGTACTTC. Encoded protein: CASSQRVIWSYEQYF.

This chain links TRBV7-9 with TRBJ2-4, with a tentative D call TRBD1 (5 bases). Germline CDR1 is SEHNR and CDR2 is FQNEAQ (reference sequence). This CDR3 has 13 amino acids. V shed 5 bases and J shed 4 bases, with 9 bases lying between them. The CDR3 DNA sequence: TGTGCCAGCAGCGACAGACAGAAAAACATTCAGTACTTC. It translates to CASSDRQKNIQYF.

This clonotype was seen more than once but under ten times. This chain uses TRBV30 with TRBJ2-5; 13 bases map to TRBD2. The V and J ends lost 8 bases and 2 bases, in that order; junction bases with no gene match: 11. Germline CDR1 reads GTSNPN; CDR2 reads SVGIG (reference sequence). The CDR3 runs 16 residues. The CDR3 DNA is TGTGCCGGAACTAGCGGGAGGGCCGTGGAACAAGAGACCCAGTACTTC. Amino acid sequence: CAGTSGRAVEQETQYF.

This clonotype was counted between two and nine times. This CDR3 is CASSLDPGGWKETQYF. CDR3 sequence (DNA): TGTGCCAGCAGCTTGGATCCGGGAGGTTGGAAAGAGACCCAGTACTTC. V is TRBV5-4 and J is TRBJ2-5, with TRBD2 identical over 7 bases. Germline V gene data show CDR1 as SGHNT and CDR2 as YYREEE (reference sequence). The ends lost 0 bases at V and 3 bases at J; junction bases unmatched: 8. This CDR3 region has 16 residues.

This clonotype was observed a handful of times. The CDR3 is CASSEYGTIGSEQFF. CDR3 sequence (DNA): TGTGCCAGCAGTGAATACGGGACTATAGGTTCTGAGCAGTTCTTC. The chain has TRBV2 and TRBJ2-1; the match to TRBD2 covers 7 bases. V trimming: 2 bases; J trimming: 9 bases; junction bases outside the gene matches: 10. There are 15 residues in the CDR3. Germline CDR1 SNHLY, CDR2 FYNNEI.

The chain carries TRBV7-9 and TRBJ1-2; perhaps TRBD1 as D (6 bases). Trimming cost V 0 bases and J 5 bases, with 13 bases left between them. This CDR3 comprises 15 residues. Per germline, CDR1 SEHNR and CDR2 FQNEAQ (reference sequence). CDR3: CASSLAAGEAYGYTF. In DNA, the CDR3 is TGTGCCAGCAGCTTAGCGGCAGGGGAGGCGTATGGCTACACCTTC. The full variable domain, its missing parts supplied by reference TRBV7-9 and TRBJ1-2, is DTGVSQNPRHKITKRGQNVTFRCDPISEHNRLYWYRQTLGQGPEFLTYFQNEAQLEKSRLLSDRFSAERPKGSFSTLEIQRTEQGDSAMYLCASSLAAGEAYGYTFGSGTRLTVV.